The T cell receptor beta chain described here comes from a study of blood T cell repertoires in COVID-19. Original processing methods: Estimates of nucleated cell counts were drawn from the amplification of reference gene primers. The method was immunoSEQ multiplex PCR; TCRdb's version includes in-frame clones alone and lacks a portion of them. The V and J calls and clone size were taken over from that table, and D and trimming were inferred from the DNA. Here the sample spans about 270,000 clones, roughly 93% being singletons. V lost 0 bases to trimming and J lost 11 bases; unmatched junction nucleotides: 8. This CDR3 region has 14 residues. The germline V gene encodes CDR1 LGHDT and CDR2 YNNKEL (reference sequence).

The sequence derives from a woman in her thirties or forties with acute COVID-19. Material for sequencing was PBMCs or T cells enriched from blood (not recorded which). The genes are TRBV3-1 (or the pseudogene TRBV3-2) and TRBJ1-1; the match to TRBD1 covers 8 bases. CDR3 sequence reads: CASSQDSGQGWAFF. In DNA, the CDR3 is TGTGCCAGCAGCCAAGATTCCGGACAGGGATGGGCTTTCTTT.